A selection of T cell receptor beta chains follows, all from one sample in a study of T cells in Graves' hyperthyroidism and ophthalmopathy. Each CDR3 protein gets one entry after TCRdb re-called the multiplex PCR reads with MiXCR. The table includes a few hundred thousand distinct CDR3 sequences, about 45% detected once. Sample: peripheral blood or thyroid tissue (not recorded which). These TCRs come from a woman aged 18-29 years with Graves' hyperthyroidism. The CDR3 runs from the conserved cysteine through the conserved F or W. The order of the fields is D gene, J gene, CDR3 length, clone size, V gene, CDR3 DNA, CDR3 protein. A D gene is named only where the DNA matches it firmly. The listing skips clone size in some rows; elsewhere it reads once, few, many or a size class.

D: TRBD2
J: TRBJ2-6
length: 15
size: once
V: TRBV13
DNA: TGTGCCAGCAGCTTGCGGGAGGAGGGGTCCTACGTCCTGACTTTC
CDR3: CASSLREEGSYVLTF

D: TRBD1
J: TRBJ1-6
length: 15
size: -
V: TRBV20-1
DNA: TGCAGTGCGACACAGGGGGCGCGTTACGGTTCACCCCTCCACTTT
CDR3: CSATQGARYGSPLHF

D: -
J: TRBJ2-5
length: 13
size: -
V: TRBV5-1
DNA: TGCGCCAGCAGCTCCGGCTGGGGAGAGACCCAGTACTTC
CDR3: CASSSGWGETQYF

D: TRBD1
J: TRBJ1-1
length: 14
size: many
V: TRBV2
DNA: TGTGCCAGCAACCGACAGGGGAGGAGGACTGAAGCTTTCTTT
CDR3: CASNRQGRRTEAFF

D: -
J: TRBJ1-6
length: 14
size: -
V: TRBV12-3/TRBV12-4
DNA: TGTGCCAGCAGTTTGGTGGATGGGGCAGAACCCCTCCACTTT
CDR3: CASSLVDGAEPLHF

D: -
J: TRBJ1-5
length: 15
size: -
V: TRBV10-3
DNA: TGTGCCAGCAGTGAAGTAACAGGGCTTAATCAGCCCCAGCATTTT
CDR3: CASSEVTGLNQPQHF

D: -
J: TRBJ1-5
length: 17
size: -
V: TRBV7-9
DNA: TGTGCCAGCGAACTAGCGGGATGGGGGTACAATGAGCAGCCCCAGCATTTT
CDR3: CASELAGWGYNEQPQHF

D: -
J: TRBJ2-2
length: 16
size: -
V: TRBV4-3
DNA: TGCGCCAGCAGCGAAAGGGTGGACGGTTACACCGGGGAGCTGTTTTTT
CDR3: CASSERVDGYTGELFF

D: -
J: TRBJ1-5
length: 19
size: few
V: TRBV27
DNA: TGTGCCAGCAGTTTATCGCCCTTAAACACTGTCGGAGGTAATCAGCCCCAGCATTTT
CDR3: CASSLSPLNTVGGNQPQHF

D: TRBD1
J: TRBJ1-5
length: 13
size: -
V: TRBV2
DNA: TGTGCTCCAACCGGACAGGAACATCAGCCCCAGCATTTT
CDR3: CAPTGQEHQPQHF

D: -
J: TRBJ2-1
length: 12
size: -
V: TRBV14
DNA: TGTGCCAGCAGCCCAAAAGACAATGAGCAGTTCTTC
CDR3: CASSPKDNEQFF

D: TRBD1
J: TRBJ1-4
length: 15
size: -
V: TRBV7-6
DNA: TGTGCCAGCAGCAGGGGGGACAGGGGTAGTGAAAAACTGTTTTTT
CDR3: CASSRGDRGSEKLFF

D: -
J: TRBJ2-7
length: 15
size: once
V: TRBV24-1
DNA: TGTGCCACCAGTGATTCCAGCAGCCCCGGTTACGAGCAGTACTTC
CDR3: CATSDSSSPGYEQYF

D: TRBD2
J: TRBJ2-2
length: 14
size: -
V: TRBV20-1
DNA: TGCAGTGCTAGAGTTAGCGGGAACTACAATGAGCAGTTTTTT
CDR3: CSARVSGNYNEQFF

D: -
J: TRBJ2-7
length: 14
size: many
V: TRBV27
DNA: TGTGCCAGCAGTCCGTCGACTAGTTCCCACGAGCAGTACTTC
CDR3: CASSPSTSSHEQYF

D: -
J: TRBJ1-2
length: 17
size: many
V: TRBV4-3
DNA: TGCGCCAGCAGCCAAGAACCACACGGGGGAAAGGCGCGTGGCTACACCTTC
CDR3: CASSQEPHGGKARGYTF

D: TRBD1
J: TRBJ1-2
length: 14
size: -
V: TRBV7-6
DNA: TGTGCCAGCGGGGAGAGACAGGGGCTCGCTGGCTACACCTTC
CDR3: CASGERQGLAGYTF

D: TRBD1
J: TRBJ1-3
length: 17
size: -
V: TRBV2
DNA: TGTGCCAGCAGGGACAGGGGATCCTCCTACGAGCAGTACACCATATATTTT
CDR3: CASRDRGSSYEQYTIYF

D: -
J: TRBJ2-1
length: 15
size: few
V: TRBV7-8
DNA: TGTGCCAGCAGCCCGCGGGGCGTCTCCTACAATGAGCAGTTCTTC
CDR3: CASSPRGVSYNEQFF

D: TRBD2
J: TRBJ2-7
length: 14
size: many
V: TRBV6-1
DNA: TGTGCCAGCAGCCTACTAGCGGAACTTTACGAGCAGTACTTC
CDR3: CASSLLAELYEQYF

D: -
J: TRBJ2-1
length: 15
size: -
V: TRBV10-3
DNA: TGTGCCATCAGTGTTCCGGGACGGCACGGGAATGAGCAGTTCTTC
CDR3: CAISVPGRHGNEQFF

D: TRBD1
J: TRBJ2-2
length: 17
size: -
V: TRBV2
DNA: TGTGCCAGCAGACCTGGGACAGGGGGCGCTTGGACCGGGGAGCTGTTTTTT
CDR3: CASRPGTGGAWTGELFF

D: TRBD2
J: TRBJ2-7
length: 15
size: -
V: TRBV7-2
DNA: TGTGCCAGCAGCTTAACAACTAGCGGGAGTTACGGGCAGTACTTC
CDR3: CASSLTTSGSYGQYF

D: -
J: TRBJ1-1
length: 15
size: many
V: TRBV2
DNA: TGTGCCAGCAGGGAGTTGGACAGTACTAACACTGAAGCTTTCTTT
CDR3: CASRELDSTNTEAFF

D: -
J: TRBJ2-2
length: 11
size: -
V: TRBV29-1
DNA: TGCAGCGTTTCCGCGGGCGGGGAGCTGTTTTTT
CDR3: CSVSAGGELFF

D: -
J: TRBJ1-2
length: 12
size: -
V: TRBV20-1
DNA: TGCAGTGCTAGGGGCGGAAAATATGGCTACACCTTC
CDR3: CSARGGKYGYTF

D: TRBD2
J: TRBJ2-5
length: 15
size: -
V: TRBV10-3
DNA: TGTGCCACTGCGGGGGGACTAGCGGGAGAAGAGACCCAGTACTTC
CDR3: CATAGGLAGEETQYF

D: TRBD1
J: TRBJ2-7
length: 14
size: -
V: TRBV29-1
DNA: TGCAGCGTTGAAGATCAGGGGGCCTACAATGAGCAGTACTTC
CDR3: CSVEDQGAYNEQYF

D: -
J: TRBJ1-1
length: 13
size: many
V: TRBV24-1
DNA: TGTGCCACCAGTGAGGCAGAGAACACTGAAGCTTTCTTT
CDR3: CATSEAENTEAFF

D: TRBD1
J: TRBJ2-5
length: 14
size: -
V: TRBV29-1
DNA: TGCAGCGGATCTTCGACAGGGGGCAGAGAGACCCAGTACTTC
CDR3: CSGSSTGGRETQYF

D: TRBD2
J: TRBJ2-7
length: 15
size: -
V: TRBV15
DNA: TGTGCCACCGCGGCGGGAGGGCCACGGGCCTACGAGCAGTACTTC
CDR3: CATAAGGPRAYEQYF

D: TRBD2
J: TRBJ2-5
length: 15
size: -
V: TRBV10-3
DNA: TGTGCCATCAGTGAGCCGGGGGGGCTTGGTCAGCCCCAGTACTTC
CDR3: CAISEPGGLGQPQYF

D: -
J: TRBJ1-1
length: 14
size: many
V: TRBV14
DNA: TGTGCCAGCAGCCAAGAGGGGATTCACACTGAAGCTTTCTTT
CDR3: CASSQEGIHTEAFF

D: -
J: TRBJ1-6
length: 16
size: -
V: TRBV20-1
DNA: TGCAGTGCTAGAGATTTAGGACAGTCTAATAATTCACCCCTCCACTTT
CDR3: CSARDLGQSNNSPLHF

D: TRBD1
J: TRBJ1-1
length: 15
size: -
V: TRBV20-1
DNA: TGCAGTGCTCTGGGGACAGGGGGCTCGAGGACTGAAGCTTTCTTT
CDR3: CSALGTGGSRTEAFF

D: TRBD2
J: TRBJ2-6
length: 17
size: many
V: TRBV6-5
DNA: TGTGCCAGCAGTTACGAGCGGGAGAGCTCTGGGGCCAACGTCCTGACTTTC
CDR3: CASSYERESSGANVLTF